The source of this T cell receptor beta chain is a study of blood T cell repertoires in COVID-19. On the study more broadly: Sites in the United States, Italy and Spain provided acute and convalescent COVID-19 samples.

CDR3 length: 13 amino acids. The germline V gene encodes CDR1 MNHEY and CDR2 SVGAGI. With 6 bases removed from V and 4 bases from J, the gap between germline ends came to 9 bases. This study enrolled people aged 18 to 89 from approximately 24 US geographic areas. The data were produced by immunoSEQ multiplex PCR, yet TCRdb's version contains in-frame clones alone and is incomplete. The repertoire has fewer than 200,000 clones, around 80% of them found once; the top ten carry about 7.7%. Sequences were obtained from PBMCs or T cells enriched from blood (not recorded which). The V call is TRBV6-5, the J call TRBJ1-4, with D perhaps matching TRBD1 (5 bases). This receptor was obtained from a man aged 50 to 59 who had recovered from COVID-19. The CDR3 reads CASRKRGNEKLFF. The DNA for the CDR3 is TGTGCCAGCAGAAAAAGGGGTAATGAAAAACTGTTTTTT.